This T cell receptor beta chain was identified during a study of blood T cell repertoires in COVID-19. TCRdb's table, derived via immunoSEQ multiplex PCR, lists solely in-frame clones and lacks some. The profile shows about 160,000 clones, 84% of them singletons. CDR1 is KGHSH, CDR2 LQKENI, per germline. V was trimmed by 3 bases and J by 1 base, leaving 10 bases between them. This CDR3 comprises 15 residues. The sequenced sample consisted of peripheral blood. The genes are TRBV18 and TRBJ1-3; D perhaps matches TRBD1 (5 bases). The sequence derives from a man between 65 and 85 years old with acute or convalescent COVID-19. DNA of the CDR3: TGTGCCAGCTCACCTTCCTCAGGGTCTGGAAACACCATATATTTT. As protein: CASSPSSGSGNTIYF. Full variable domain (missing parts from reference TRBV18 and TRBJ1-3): NAGVMQNPRHLVRRRGQEARLRCSPMKGHSHVYWYRQLPEEGLKFMVYLQKENIIDESGMPKERFSAEFPKEGPSILRIQQVVRGDSAAYFCASSPSSGSGNTIYFGEGSWLTVV.